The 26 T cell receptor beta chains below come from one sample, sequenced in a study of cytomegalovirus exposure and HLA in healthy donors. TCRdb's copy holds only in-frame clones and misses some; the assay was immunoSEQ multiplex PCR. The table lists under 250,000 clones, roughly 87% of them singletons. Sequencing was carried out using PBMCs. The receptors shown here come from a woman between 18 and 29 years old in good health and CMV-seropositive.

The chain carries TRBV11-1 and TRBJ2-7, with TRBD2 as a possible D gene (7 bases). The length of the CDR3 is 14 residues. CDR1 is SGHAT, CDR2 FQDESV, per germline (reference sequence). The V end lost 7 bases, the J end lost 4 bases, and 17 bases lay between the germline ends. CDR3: CASTRGGVVYEQYF. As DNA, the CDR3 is TGTGCCAGCACAAGGGGGGGGGTTGTGTACGAGCAGTACTTC.

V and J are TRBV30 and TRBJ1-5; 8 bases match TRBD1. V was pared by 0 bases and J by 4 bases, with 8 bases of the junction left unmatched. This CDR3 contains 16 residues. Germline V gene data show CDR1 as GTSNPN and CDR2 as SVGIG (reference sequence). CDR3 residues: CAWSVRWTGRNQPQHF. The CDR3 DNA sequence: TGTGCCTGGAGTGTACGGTGGACAGGGCGAAATCAGCCCCAGCATTTT.

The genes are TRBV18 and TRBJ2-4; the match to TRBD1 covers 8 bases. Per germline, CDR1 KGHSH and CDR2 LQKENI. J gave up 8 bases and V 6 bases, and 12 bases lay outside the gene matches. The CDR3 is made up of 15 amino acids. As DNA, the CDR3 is TGTGCCAGCTCTCTATACGGACAGGGTACAGACATTCAGTACTTC. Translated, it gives CASSLYGQGTDIQYF.

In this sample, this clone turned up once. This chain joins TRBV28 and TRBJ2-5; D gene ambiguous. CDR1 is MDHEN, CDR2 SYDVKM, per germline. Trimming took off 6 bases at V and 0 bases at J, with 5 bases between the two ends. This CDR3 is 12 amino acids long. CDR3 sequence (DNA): TGTGCCAGCAGCTCGTACCAAGAGACCCAGTACTTC. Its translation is CASSSYQETQYF.

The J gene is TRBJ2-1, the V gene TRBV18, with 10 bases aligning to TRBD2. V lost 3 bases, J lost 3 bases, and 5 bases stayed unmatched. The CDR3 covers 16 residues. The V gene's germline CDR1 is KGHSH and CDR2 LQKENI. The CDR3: CASSPVAGGGYNEQFF. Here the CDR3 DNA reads TGTGCCAGCTCACCGGTAGCGGGAGGTGGCTACAATGAGCAGTTCTTC.

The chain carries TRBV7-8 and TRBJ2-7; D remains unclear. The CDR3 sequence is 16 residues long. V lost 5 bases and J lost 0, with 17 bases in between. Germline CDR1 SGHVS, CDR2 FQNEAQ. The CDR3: CASSPQSTSFSYEQYF. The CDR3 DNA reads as TGTGCCAGCAGCCCCCAATCCACTTCCTTCTCCTACGAGCAGTACTTC. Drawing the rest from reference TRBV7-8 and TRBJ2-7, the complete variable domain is GAGVSQSPRYKVAKRGQDVALRCDPISGHVSLFWYQQALGQGPEFLTYFQNEAQLDKSGLPSDRFFAERPEGSVSTLKIQRTQQEDSAVYLCASSPQSTSFSYEQYFGPGTRLTVT.

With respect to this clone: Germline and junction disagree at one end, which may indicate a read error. CDR3 protein: CASSLVSQGQGRLAGELFF. Here the CDR3 DNA reads TGTGCTAGCAGCTTAGTAAGCCAGGGACAGGGGAGACTCGCCGGGGAGCTGTTTTTT. The chain couples TRBV7-7 to TRBJ2-2, with 10 bases lining up with TRBD1. The length of the CDR3 is 19 residues. Germline V gene data show CDR1 as SSHAT and CDR2 as FNYEAQ (reference sequence).

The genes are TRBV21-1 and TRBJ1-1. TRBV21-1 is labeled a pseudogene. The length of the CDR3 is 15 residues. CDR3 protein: CASSNPSDGGTEAFF. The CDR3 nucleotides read TGTGCCAGCAGCAACCCCAGCGACGGGGGCACTGAAGCTTTCTTT.

The CDR3 sequence is CASSFTGANYGYTF. DNA for the CDR3: TGTGCCAGCAGTTTTACAGGCGCTAACTATGGCTACACCTTC. This chain links TRBV27 with TRBJ1-2; maybe TRBD1 (5 bases). Germline-derived CDR1 and CDR2 are MNHEY and SMNVEV (reference sequence). V lost 3 bases, J lost 0 bases, and 8 bases lay in between. CDR3 size: 14 residues.

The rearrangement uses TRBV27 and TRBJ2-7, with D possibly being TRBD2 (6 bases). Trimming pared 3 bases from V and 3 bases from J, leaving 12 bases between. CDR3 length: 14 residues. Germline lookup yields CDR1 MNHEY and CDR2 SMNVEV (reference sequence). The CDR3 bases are TGTGCCAGCAGTTTGGGGCGGGGCTACTACGAGCAGTACTTC. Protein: CASSLGRGYYEQYF.

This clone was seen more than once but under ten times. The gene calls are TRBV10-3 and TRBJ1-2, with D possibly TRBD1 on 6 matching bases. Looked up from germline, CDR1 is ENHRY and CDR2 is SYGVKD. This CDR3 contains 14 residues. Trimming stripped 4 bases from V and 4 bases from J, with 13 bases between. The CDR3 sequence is CAISVSGQSYGYTF. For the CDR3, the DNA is TGTGCCATCAGTGTATCAGGACAGTCCTATGGCTACACCTTC.

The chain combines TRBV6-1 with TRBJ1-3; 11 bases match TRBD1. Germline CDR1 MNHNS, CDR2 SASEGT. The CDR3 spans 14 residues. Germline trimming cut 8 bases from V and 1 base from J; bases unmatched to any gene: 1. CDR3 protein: CASGQGASGNTIYF. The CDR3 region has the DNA TGTGCCAGCGGACAGGGGGCATCTGGAAACACCATATATTTT.

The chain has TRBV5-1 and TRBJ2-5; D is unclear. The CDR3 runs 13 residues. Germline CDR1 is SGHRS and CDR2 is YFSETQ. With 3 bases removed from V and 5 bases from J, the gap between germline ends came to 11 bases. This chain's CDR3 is CASSSPSLETQYF. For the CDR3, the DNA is TGCGCCAGCAGCTCCCCTTCCCTCGAGACCCAGTACTTC.

CDR3 nucleotide sequence: TGTGCCAGCACCCCCCGTACAGCCTCTGGGGCCAACGTCCTGACTTTC. This codes for CASTPRTASGANVLTF. This rearrangement joins TRBV28 to TRBJ2-6; no definite D call. The germline V gene encodes CDR1 MDHEN and CDR2 SYDVKM. Trimming stripped 7 bases from V and 0 bases from J, with 13 bases between. The CDR3 is 16 amino acids.

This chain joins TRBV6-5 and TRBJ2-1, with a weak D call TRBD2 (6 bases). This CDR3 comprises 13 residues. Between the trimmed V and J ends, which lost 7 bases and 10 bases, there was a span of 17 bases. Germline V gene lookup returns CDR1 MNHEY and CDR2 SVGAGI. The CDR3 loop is CASMEGSPGEQFF. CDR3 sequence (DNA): TGTGCCAGCATGGAGGGCTCCCCGGGGGAGCAGTTCTTC.

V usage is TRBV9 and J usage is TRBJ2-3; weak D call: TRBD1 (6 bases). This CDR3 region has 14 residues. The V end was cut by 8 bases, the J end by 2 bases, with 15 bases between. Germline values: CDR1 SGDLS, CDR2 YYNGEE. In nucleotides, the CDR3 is TGTGCCAGTAGGAGAGGACAGTACACAGATACGCAGTATTTT. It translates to CASRRGQYTDTQYF.

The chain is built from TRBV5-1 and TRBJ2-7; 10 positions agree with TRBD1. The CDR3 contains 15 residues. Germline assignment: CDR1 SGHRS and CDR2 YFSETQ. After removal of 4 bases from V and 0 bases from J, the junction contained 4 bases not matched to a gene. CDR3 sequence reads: CASSLGTGASYEQYF. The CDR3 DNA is TGCGCCAGCAGCCTAGGGACAGGGGCCTCCTACGAGCAGTACTTC.

CDR3 in DNA: TGTGCCAGCAGTCTCAGGACAGGTCTAAGCTCCTACGAGCAGTACTTC. It codes for CASSLRTGLSSYEQYF. This rearrangement joins TRBV28 to TRBJ2-7; 7 bases are a match to TRBD1. This CDR3 region has 16 residues. Germline trimming cut 5 bases from V and 0 bases from J; bases unmatched to any gene: 10. Germline values: CDR1 MDHEN, CDR2 SYDVKM.

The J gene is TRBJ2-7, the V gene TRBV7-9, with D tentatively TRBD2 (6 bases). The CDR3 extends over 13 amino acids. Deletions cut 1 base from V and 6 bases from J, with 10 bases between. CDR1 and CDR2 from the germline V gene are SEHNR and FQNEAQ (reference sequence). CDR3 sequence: CASSLEGLIEQYF. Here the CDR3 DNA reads TGTGCCAGCAGCTTAGAGGGACTTATCGAGCAGTACTTC.

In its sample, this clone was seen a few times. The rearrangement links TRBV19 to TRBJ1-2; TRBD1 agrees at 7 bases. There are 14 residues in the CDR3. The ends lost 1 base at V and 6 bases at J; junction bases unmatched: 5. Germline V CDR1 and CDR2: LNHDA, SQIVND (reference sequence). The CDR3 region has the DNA TGTGCCAGTAGTATAGCTCAACAGGGGAATGGCTACACCTTC. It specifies CASSIAQQGNGYTF.

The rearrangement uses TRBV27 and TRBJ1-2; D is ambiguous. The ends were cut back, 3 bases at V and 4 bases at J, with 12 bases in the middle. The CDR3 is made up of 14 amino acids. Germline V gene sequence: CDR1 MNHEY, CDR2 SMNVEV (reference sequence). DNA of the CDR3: TGTGCCAGCAGTTTCGGTTTGGAGAGCTATGGCTACACCTTC. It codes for CASSFGLESYGYTF.

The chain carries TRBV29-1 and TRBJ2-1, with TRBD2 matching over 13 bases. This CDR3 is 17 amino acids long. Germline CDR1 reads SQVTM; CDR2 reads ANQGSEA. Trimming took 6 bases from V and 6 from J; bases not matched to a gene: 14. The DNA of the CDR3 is TGCAGCGTGGAGGACAGGGACGGACTAGCGGGAGCCAATGAGCAGTTCTTC. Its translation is CSVEDRDGLAGANEQFF.

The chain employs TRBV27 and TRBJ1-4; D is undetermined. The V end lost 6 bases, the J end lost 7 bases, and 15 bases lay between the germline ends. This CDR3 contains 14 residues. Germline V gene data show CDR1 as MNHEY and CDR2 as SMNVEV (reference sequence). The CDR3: CASSRGRPSEKLFF. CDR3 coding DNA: TGTGCCAGCAGCCGAGGGAGGCCTAGTGAAAAACTGTTTTTT. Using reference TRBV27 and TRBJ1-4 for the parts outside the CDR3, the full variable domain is EAQVTQNPRYLITVTGKKLTVTCSQNMNHEYMSWYRQDPGLGLRQIYYSMNVEVTDKGDVPEGYKVSRKEKRNFPLILESPSPNQTSLYFCASSRGRPSEKLFFGSGTQLSVL.

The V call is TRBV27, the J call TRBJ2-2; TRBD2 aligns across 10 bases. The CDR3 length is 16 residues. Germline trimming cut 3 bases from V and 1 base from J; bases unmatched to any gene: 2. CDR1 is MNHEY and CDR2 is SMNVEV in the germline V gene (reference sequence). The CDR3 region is CASSLVAGGNTGELFF. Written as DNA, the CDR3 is TGTGCCAGCAGTTTGGTAGCGGGGGGGAACACCGGGGAGCTGTTTTTT.

CDR3 sequence reads: CASRWTSGSYNEQFF. For the CDR3, the DNA is TGTGCCAGCAGATGGACTAGCGGAAGCTACAATGAGCAGTTCTTC. This chain links TRBV28 with TRBJ2-1, with 10 bases that match TRBD2. Germline values: CDR1 MDHEN, CDR2 SYDVKM. Trimming cost V 6 bases and J 3 bases; bases outside gene matches: 5. This CDR3 has 15 amino acids.

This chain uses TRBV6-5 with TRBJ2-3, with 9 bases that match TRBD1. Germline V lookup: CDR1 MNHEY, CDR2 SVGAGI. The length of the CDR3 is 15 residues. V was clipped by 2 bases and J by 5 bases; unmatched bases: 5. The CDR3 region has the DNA TGTGCCAGCAGTTACGCGGACAGGGGAGTAGATACGCAGTATTTT. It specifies CASSYADRGVDTQYF.